This T cell receptor (beta chain) came from a study of CD8+ T cells in alopecia areata. About the study: Oral tofacitinib (5 to 10 mg twice daily) was administered to treated patients. Findings and caveats of the study: Elevated clonality characterized lesional scalp relative to normal scalp, particularly in alopecia totalis/universalis.

A remark on this clone: The antigen is not known.

The sample's treatment: oral pan-JAK inhibitor, 5-10 mg twice daily. cDNA reverse transcribed from extracted RNA served as the sequencing template. The table came from immunoSEQ multiplex PCR; TCRdb's copy has only in-frame clones and leaves some out. The sample yields under 350,000 clones, over 45% seen once. Germline values: CDR1 SNHLY, CDR2 FYNNEI. CDR3 length: 13 residues. V shed 4 bases and J shed 5 bases, with 11 bases lying between them. The chain links TRBV2 to TRBJ1-1; possibly TRBD1 for D (5 bases). The sequence came from a human donor with alopecia areata. The specimen was CD4+ T cells sorted from blood, collected at week 24, from a patient treated with tofacitinib. The CDR3 DNA sequence: TGTGCCAGCAGTGGGACCGAGGGGACTGAAGCTTTCTTT. Translation: CASSGTEGTEAFF.